The entry below gives a single TCR beta chain sequence along with its context. This sample is drawn from a study of T cell changes during pregnancy in multiple sclerosis. Clones were read by immunoSEQ multiplex PCR, and TCRdb kept only the in-frame ones, dropping some. The repertoire consists of around 70,000 clones, with over 85% occurring once and the leading ten covering over 2%. V lost 3 bases and J lost 1; bases outside the gene matches: 2. Looked up from germline, CDR1 is SGDLS and CDR2 is YYNGEE. The CDR3 has 15 residues. Specimen: peripheral blood, collected in the second trimester of pregnancy. The sequence was collected from a female donor in good health, enrolled as a control in a pregnancy study. This sequence joins TRBV9 and TRBJ2-2; 8 bases fit TRBD1. CDR3 DNA: TGTGCCAGCAGCGCCGGGACAGGGAACACCGGGGAGCTGTTTTTT. Translation gives CASSAGTGNTGELFF.